Shown below are 26 T cell receptor beta chains from a single sample sequenced in a study of T cell repertoires in cytomegalovirus infection. For these TCRs, the target antigens are not known. MiXCR was run by TCRdb on the reads, yielding one entry per CDR3 protein. The table lists tens of thousands of distinct CDR3 sequences, 20% to 25% of them singletons. The specimen was CD8+ T cells from cultured PBMCs, collected from culture after CMV antigen stimulation. The source of these receptors is a human donor in good health (CMV status not recorded). Some clones in this sample may be carry-over from other donors' samples.

CDR3 protein: CASSPKEGSSGNTIYF. The DNA of the CDR3 is TGTGCCAGCAGCCCGAAAGAGGGGAGCTCTGGAAACACCATATATTTT. This chain uses TRBV7-9 with TRBJ1-3; a possible D gene is TRBD1 (5 bases). CDR3 length: 16 amino acids. Trimming took 5 bases from V and 0 from J, leaving 14 bases between them. The germline V gene has CDR1 SEHNR and CDR2 FQNEAQ (reference sequence).

This clonotype was counted only a few times. J is TRBJ1-5 and V is TRBV12-3 or TRBV12-4, with D unresolved. V lost 0 bases and J 3 bases, leaving 9 bases between the germline ends. The CDR3 covers 15 residues. CDR3: CASSLALQINQPQHF. The CDR3 DNA reads TGTGCCAGCAGTTTAGCGCTACAGATCAATCAGCCCCAGCATTTT.

The sample holds a few counts of this clonotype. The chain joins TRBV12-3 or TRBV12-4 to TRBJ2-3, with a possible D match to TRBD1 (6 bases). V was clipped by 2 bases and J by 2 bases, with 14 bases between them. The CDR3 extends over 16 amino acids. The DNA of the CDR3 is TGTGCCAGCAGTTTACTCGGGACACAGAACACAGATACGCAGTATTTT. Translating gives CASSLLGTQNTDTQYF.

V usage is TRBV7-2 and J usage is TRBJ1-5; D might be TRBD1 (5 bases). V lost 5 bases and J lost 7, with 21 bases in between. The CDR3 is 16 amino acids. Germline V gene lookup returns CDR1 SGHTA and CDR2 FQGNSA. The CDR3 DNA follows: TGTGCCAGCAGCGAACGGGTCCCCTGGGGGAACCAGCCCCAGCATTTT. Its translation: CASSERVPWGNQPQHF.

The chain couples TRBV20-1 to TRBJ1-6; a weak D match, TRBD1 (6 bases). The V and J ends lost 3 bases and 2 bases respectively, with 11 bases between them. The CDR3 has 15 amino acids. In germline, CDR1 is DFQATT, CDR2 SNEGSKA (reference sequence). As DNA, the CDR3 is TGCAGTGCTAGGGGGGGCGGGACCTATAATTCACCCCTCCACTTT. Encoded protein: CSARGGGTYNSPLHF.

This chain uses TRBV20-1 with TRBJ1-5, with TRBD1 matching 7 bases. Germline CDR1 reads DFQATT; CDR2 reads SNEGSKA (reference sequence). J was trimmed by 3 bases and V by 3 bases; bases with no gene match: 5. The CDR3 spans 14 residues. Written as DNA, the CDR3 is TGCAGTGCTAGGGCACAGGGGAACAATCAGCCCCAGCATTTT. Translation: CSARAQGNNQPQHF.

This clonotype was seen a handful of times. This chain connects TRBV24-1 to TRBJ1-5; a weak D match, TRBD1 (5 bases). V was shortened by 1 base and J by 4 bases, with 7 bases between the two germline ends. Per the germline V gene, CDR1 is KGHDR and CDR2 is SFDVKD. This CDR3 region has 14 residues. CDR3 amino acids: CATSDFGTNQPQHF. CDR3 nucleotides: TGTGCCACCAGTGATTTCGGGACTAATCAGCCCCAGCATTTT.

As for this clonotype: A much larger clone lies one base from this, so it may be a read error. The V and J genes are TRBV12-3 or TRBV12-4 and TRBJ2-7; unclear D gene. Trimming took off 5 bases at V and 7 bases at J, with 12 bases between the two ends. The length of the CDR3 is 12 residues. The CDR3 is CASSIGQREQYF. CDR3 DNA sequence: TGTGCCAGCAGTATCGGGCAGCGTGAGCAGTACTTC.

The chain carries TRBV11-2 and TRBJ2-1; D is ambiguous. Trimming pared 5 bases from V and 5 bases from J, leaving 16 bases between. CDR3 length equals 15 residues. Germline V lookup: CDR1 SGHAT, CDR2 FQNNGV. The CDR3 DNA reads TGTGCCAGCAGCCCAACTATGGAGTGGAACAATGAGCAGTTCTTC. Amino acid sequence: CASSPTMEWNNEQFF.

The chain has TRBV4-1 and TRBJ1-1; possibly TRBD1 for D (6 bases). The CDR3 sequence is 15 residues long. CDR1 and CDR2 from the germline V gene are MGHRA and YSYEKL. Trimming shortened V by 6 bases and J by 6 bases, and 20 bases separated the two germline ends. CDR3 nucleotide sequence: TGCGCCAGCAGTCTTCTTCTGACAGGCTGGGCTGAAGCTTTCTTT. This encodes CASSLLLTGWAEAFF.

This clonotype was counted between two and nine times. The chain combines TRBV6-2 or TRBV6-3 with TRBJ2-7; 10 bases map to TRBD2. The CDR3 is made up of 16 amino acids. V lost 5 bases, J lost 2 bases, and 9 bases stayed unmatched. Germline CDR1 reads MNHEY; CDR2 reads SVGEGT. The CDR3 DNA reads as TGTGCCAGCAGTACCCTTAGCGGGGGGTACACCTACGAGCAGTACTTC. Amino acids: CASSTLSGGYTYEQYF.

The gene calls are TRBV12-3 or TRBV12-4 and TRBJ2-1; 12 bases map to TRBD2. The CDR3 is 17 residues long. J was trimmed by 8 bases and V by 10 bases; bases with no gene match: 18. The CDR3 protein is CAISRLAGATTLDEQFF. The CDR3 DNA is TGTGCCATCTCGAGACTAGCGGGGGCCACTACACTCGATGAGCAGTTCTTC.

The chain uses TRBV19 and TRBJ1-5, with D unresolved. Trimming took 9 bases from V and 5 from J, leaving 14 bases between them. CDR1 is LNHDA, CDR2 SQIVND, per germline (reference sequence). CDR3 size: 13 residues. The CDR3 bases are TGTGCCAGCTCACTTGGGATATATCAGCCCCAGCATTTT. It yields the protein CASSLGIYQPQHF.

This clonotype was seen only a few times. The J gene is TRBJ1-2, the V gene TRBV6-2 or TRBV6-3; 8 nucleotides line up with TRBD1. J gave up 3 bases and V 8 bases, and 11 bases lay outside the gene matches. CDR1 MNHEY and CDR2 SVGEGT come from the germline V gene. This CDR3 is built from 15 residues. For the CDR3, the DNA is TGTGCCAGCGGCAAAACAGGGGGACGCGACTATGGCTACACCTTC. Protein product: CASGKTGGRDYGYTF.

The chain joins TRBV6-2 or TRBV6-3 to TRBJ1-2; 7 bases agree with TRBD1. Trimming cost V 5 bases and J 0 bases; bases outside gene matches: 9. This CDR3 contains 16 residues. The germline V gene encodes CDR1 MNHEY and CDR2 SVGEGT. The CDR3 nucleotides read TGTGCCAGCAGTCACCGGACAGGCCTTACTAACTATGGCTACACCTTC. This sequence encodes CASSHRTGLTNYGYTF.

This rearrangement joins TRBV5-5 to TRBJ1-1, with D unclear. In germline, CDR1 is SGHKS, CDR2 YYEKEE (reference sequence). V shed 0 bases and J shed 11 bases, with 11 bases lying between them. The CDR3 is made up of 12 amino acids. CDR3 sequence reads: CASSLAQKAAFF. DNA of the CDR3: TGTGCCAGCAGCTTGGCACAGAAGGCCGCTTTCTTT. The variable domain in full, completed from reference TRBV5-5 and TRBJ1-1, reads DAGVTQSPTHLIKTRGQQVTLRCSPISGHKSVSWYQQVLGQGPQFIFQYYEKEERGRGNFPDRFSARQFPNYSSELNVNALLLGDSALYLCASSLAQKAAFFGQGTRLTVV.

A few counts support this clonotype. This rearrangement joins TRBV7-8 to TRBJ1-1; the match to TRBD1 covers 8 bases. CDR3 size: 16 residues. J gave up 1 base and V 5 bases, and 9 bases lay outside the gene matches. Germline lookup yields CDR1 SGHVS and CDR2 FQNEAQ. CDR3 nucleotide sequence: TGTGCCAGCAGCCTAACCGGACAGGGAGGGAACACTGAAGCTTTCTTT. It yields the protein CASSLTGQGGNTEAFF. Full variable domain (rest looked up from reference TRBV7-8 and TRBJ1-1): GAGVSQSPRYKVAKRGQDVALRCDPISGHVSLFWYQQALGQGPEFLTYFQNEAQLDKSGLPSDRFFAERPEGSVSTLKIQRTQQEDSAVYLCASSLTGQGGNTEAFFGQGTRLTVV.

The genes are TRBV14 and TRBJ2-7; D not certain. V shed 0 bases and J shed 2 bases, with 11 bases lying between them. Germline V gives CDR1 SGHDN, CDR2 FVKESK. The length of the CDR3 is 15 residues. CDR3 sequence reads: CASSQDHFSTYEQYF. Here the CDR3 DNA reads TGTGCCAGCAGCCAAGACCACTTCTCTACCTACGAGCAGTACTTC. Combining the CDR3 with reference TRBV14 and TRBJ2-7 gives the whole variable domain EAGVTQFPSHSVIEKGQTVTLRCDPISGHDNLYWYRRVMGKEIKFLLHFVKESKQDESGMPNNRFLAERTGGTYSTLKVQPAELEDSGVYFCASSQDHFSTYEQYFGPGTRLTVT.

This clonotype showed up just a few times. CDR3: CASSGGQLSVSYNEQFF. The CDR3 DNA follows: TGTGCCAGCAGCGGAGGACAGCTTTCGGTCTCCTACAATGAGCAGTTCTTC. The chain couples TRBV5-6 to TRBJ2-1, with a weak D call TRBD1 (6 bases). Trimming removed 4 bases at V and 0 bases at J, with 17 bases between. This CDR3 comprises 17 residues. In germline, CDR1 is SGHDT, CDR2 YYEEEE.

This clonotype was found a few times. The chain couples TRBV7-8 to TRBJ2-7; 9 positions match TRBD1. CDR3 length: 17 amino acids. Germline CDR1 is SGHVS and CDR2 is FQNEAQ. With V trimmed by 5 bases and J by 3 bases, 14 bases remained unmatched. DNA of the CDR3: TGTGCCAGCAGCGATAAGTGGGGACAGGGAACTAACTACGAGCAGTACTTC. Its protein is CASSDKWGQGTNYEQYF.

V gene TRBV7-9 combines with J gene TRBJ1-1; D unresolved. CDR3 length equals 15 residues. The V end was cut by 3 bases, the J end by 0 bases, with 11 bases between. In germline, CDR1 is SEHNR, CDR2 FQNEAQ (reference sequence). This CDR3 is CASSFSPGVNTEAFF. Written as DNA, the CDR3 is TGTGCCAGCAGCTTTAGCCCAGGCGTGAACACTGAAGCTTTCTTT. Together with reference TRBV7-9 and TRBJ1-1, the CDR3 gives the full variable domain: DTGVSQNPRHKITKRGQNVTFRCDPISEHNRLYWYRQTLGQGPEFLTYFQNEAQLEKSRLLSDRFSAERPKGSFSTLEIQRTEQGDSAMYLCASSFSPGVNTEAFFGQGTRLTVV.

This chain links TRBV7-9 with TRBJ1-4; D remains ambiguous. Germline CDR1 and CDR2: SEHNR and FQNEAQ (reference sequence). V was clipped by 1 base and J by 8 bases, with 17 bases between them. There are 16 residues in the CDR3. The CDR3 spells CASSLVGEEGWEKLFF. The CDR3 DNA sequence: TGTGCCAGCAGCTTAGTCGGTGAGGAGGGTTGGGAAAAACTGTTTTTT.

The V and J genes are TRBV6-5 and TRBJ1-3, with TRBD1 matching 8 bases. The V gene's germline CDR1 is MNHEY and CDR2 SVGAGI. This CDR3 spans 17 amino acids. V lost 6 bases to trimming and J lost 2 bases; unmatched junction nucleotides: 12. The CDR3, as DNA: TGTGCCAGCAGGACTCGGACGGACAGGGATCCTGGAAACACCATATATTTT. Translation gives CASRTRTDRDPGNTIYF.

The chain couples TRBV12-3 or TRBV12-4 to TRBJ1-2, with D tentatively TRBD1 (5 bases). V lost 3 bases and J lost 6, with 17 bases in between. CDR3 length: 15 residues. The CDR3 region is CASSFGPPGLDGYTF. The CDR3 DNA follows: TGTGCCAGCAGTTTTGGGCCCCCAGGGCTGGATGGCTACACCTTC.

V usage is TRBV4-1 and J usage is TRBJ2-7; D is ambiguous. The CDR3 totals 15 residues. Trimming stripped 1 base from V and 1 base from J, with 11 bases between. Germline V lookup: CDR1 MGHRA, CDR2 YSYEKL. The CDR3 spells CASSQATGQSYEQYF. The CDR3 nucleotides are TGCGCCAGCAGCCAAGCCACGGGCCAATCCTACGAGCAGTACTTC.

This rearrangement joins TRBV7-8 to TRBJ2-5, with 7 nucleotides matching TRBD2. This CDR3 region has 13 residues. Germline values: CDR1 SGHVS, CDR2 FQNEAQ. J lost 5 bases, V lost 8 bases, and 8 bases had no gene match. CDR3 in amino acids: CASRLAAPETQYF. The CDR3 region has the DNA TGTGCCAGCCGGCTAGCGGCTCCGGAGACCCAGTACTTC. Together with reference TRBV7-8 and TRBJ2-5, the CDR3 gives the full variable domain: GAGVSQSPRYKVAKRGQDVALRCDPISGHVSLFWYQQALGQGPEFLTYFQNEAQLDKSGLPSDRFFAERPEGSVSTLKIQRTQQEDSAVYLCASRLAAPETQYFGPGTRLLVL.